These 3 T cell receptor beta chains share one sample of origin, sequenced in a study of T cell repertoires in cytomegalovirus infection. TCRdb reprocessed the reads with MiXCR, giving one entry per CDR3 protein. The sample lists fewer than 550,000 distinct CDR3 sequences, approximately 15% seen once, with about 24% in the top ten. Material: CD8+ T cells from PBMCs. These receptor sequences come from a human donor in good health (CMV status not recorded). Some clones in this sample may be carry-over from other donors' samples.

The chain combines TRBV25-1 with TRBJ2-1; no clear D. The CDR3 covers 11 residues. V lost 7 bases and J 8 bases, leaving 9 bases between the germline ends. CDR1 and CDR2 from the germline V gene are MGHDK and SYGVNS. The chain's CDR3 is CASMFGYEQFF. Written as DNA, the CDR3 is TGTGCCAGCATGTTTGGGTATGAGCAGTTCTTC.

The V gene is TRBV29-1, the J gene TRBJ2-4; D is tentatively TRBD1 or TRBD2 (5 bases each). V was trimmed by 1 base and J by 0 bases, leaving 16 bases between them. The CDR3 has 17 amino acids. Germline CDR1 SQVTM, CDR2 ANQGSEA. The CDR3 loop reads CSVEGTGAGLAKNIQYF. CDR3 DNA: TGCAGCGTTGAAGGAACCGGGGCAGGACTAGCCAAAAACATTCAGTACTTC.

This clonotype was seen many times. V usage is TRBV12-3 or TRBV12-4 and J usage is TRBJ1-1, with D uncertain. This CDR3 has 18 residues. Trimming removed 7 bases from V and 0 bases from J, with 24 bases in between. CDR3 amino acids: CASIVFGPGLEVNTEAFF. The CDR3 DNA follows: TGTGCCAGCATAGTCTTTGGACCAGGACTCGAGGTGAACACTGAAGCTTTCTTT.